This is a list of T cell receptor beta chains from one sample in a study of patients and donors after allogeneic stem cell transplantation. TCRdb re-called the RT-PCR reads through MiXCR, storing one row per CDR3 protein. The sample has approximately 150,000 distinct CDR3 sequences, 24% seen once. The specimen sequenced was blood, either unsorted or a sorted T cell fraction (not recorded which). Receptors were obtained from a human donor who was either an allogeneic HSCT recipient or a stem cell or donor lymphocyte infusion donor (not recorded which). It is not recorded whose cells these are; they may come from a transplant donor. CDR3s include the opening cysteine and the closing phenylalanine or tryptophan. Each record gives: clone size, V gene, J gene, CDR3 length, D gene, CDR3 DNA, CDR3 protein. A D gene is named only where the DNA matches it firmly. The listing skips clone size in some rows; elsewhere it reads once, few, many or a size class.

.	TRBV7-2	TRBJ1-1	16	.	TGTGCCAGCAGGAGTCGTAATAAGGGATGGGACACTGAAGCTTTCTTT	CASRSRNKGWDTEAFF
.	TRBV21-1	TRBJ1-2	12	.	TGTGCCAGCAGCAACGATAGCTATGGCTACACCTTC	CASSNDSYGYTF
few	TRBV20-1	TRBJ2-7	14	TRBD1	TGCAGTGCTAGAATGCGGGACAGGGGCTACGAGCAGTACTTC	CSARMRDRGYEQYF
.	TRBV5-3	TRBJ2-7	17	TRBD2	TGTGCCAGAAGCTTAGGGACTAGCGGGGACCCCTTCTACGAGCAGTACTTC	CARSLGTSGDPFYEQYF
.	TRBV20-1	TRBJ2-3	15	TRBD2	TGCAGTGCTAGTGGACTAGCGGGGGGGACAGATACGCAGTATTTT	CSASGLAGGTDTQYF
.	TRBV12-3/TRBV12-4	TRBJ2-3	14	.	TGTGCCAGCAGTCGGGCCCGGAGCACAGATACGCAGTATTTT	CASSRARSTDTQYF
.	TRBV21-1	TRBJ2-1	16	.	TGTGCCAGCAGCTCAAGTGGGAGGGAGCGGGAGAATGAGCAGTTCTTC	CASSSSGRERENEQFF
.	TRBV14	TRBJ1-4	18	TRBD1	TGTGCCAGCAGCCAGGGGACAGGGGGCCTAGCCTCAAATGAAAAACTGTTTTTT	CASSQGTGGLASNEKLFF
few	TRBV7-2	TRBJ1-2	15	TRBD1	TGTGCCAGCGTGGGGGGACAGCTAACTAACTATGGCTACACCTTC	CASVGGQLTNYGYTF
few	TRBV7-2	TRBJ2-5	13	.	TGTGCCAGCAGCTTAGAGCTAGGAGAGACCCAGTACTTC	CASSLELGETQYF
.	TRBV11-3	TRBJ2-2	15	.	TGTGCCAGCACCCTCGAAGGGGCGGGCACCGGGGAGCTGTTTTTT	CASTLEGAGTGELFF
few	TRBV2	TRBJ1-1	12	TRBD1	TGTGCCAGCAGTGGGACAGGTACTGAAGCTTTCTTT	CASSGTGTEAFF
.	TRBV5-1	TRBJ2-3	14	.	TGCGCCAGCAGCTTGGATTTAGCTCCAGATACGCAGTATTTT	CASSLDLAPDTQYF
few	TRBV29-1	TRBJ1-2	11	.	TGCAGCGAAGACAGTGACTATGGCTACACCTTC	CSEDSDYGYTF
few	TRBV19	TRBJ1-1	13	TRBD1	TGTGCCAGCCGTCAGGGGGGGAACACTGAAGCTTTCTTT	CASRQGGNTEAFF
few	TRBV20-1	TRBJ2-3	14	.	TGCAGTGCTTCCCGACTAGGCCGAACAGATACGCAGTATTTT	CSASRLGRTDTQYF
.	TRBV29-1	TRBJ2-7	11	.	TGCAGCGTTGAGGAAGGGTACGAGCAGTACTTC	CSVEEGYEQYF
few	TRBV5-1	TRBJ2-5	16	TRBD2	TGCGCCAGCAGCCAGGGACTAGCGGGGATACAAGAGACCCAGTACTTC	CASSQGLAGIQETQYF
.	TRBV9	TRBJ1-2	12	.	TGTGCCAGCAGCGTGCACGGGGATGGCTACACCTTC	CASSVHGDGYTF
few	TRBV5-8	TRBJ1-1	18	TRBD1	TGTGCCAGCAGAATCCGGGACAGCCGAACGTTAATGAACACTGAAGCTTTCTTT	CASRIRDSRTLMNTEAFF
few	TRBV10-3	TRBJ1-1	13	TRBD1	TGTGCCATCAGGACAGGGTCCGCCACTGAAGCTTTCTTT	CAIRTGSATEAFF
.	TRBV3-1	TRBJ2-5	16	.	TGTGCCAGCAGCCAACGAGGACCGACGAACCAAGAGACCCAGTACTTC	CASSQRGPTNQETQYF
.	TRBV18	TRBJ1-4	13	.	TGTGCCAGCTCACCACGGGGGGAAGAAAAACTGTTTTTT	CASSPRGEEKLFF
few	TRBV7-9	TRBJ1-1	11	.	TGTGCCAGCAGCTGGTACACTGAAGCTTTCTTT	CASSWYTEAFF
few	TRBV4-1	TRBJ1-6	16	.	TGCGCCAGCAGCCAAGTTCAGGCTAACTATAATTCACCCCTCCACTTT	CASSQVQANYNSPLHF